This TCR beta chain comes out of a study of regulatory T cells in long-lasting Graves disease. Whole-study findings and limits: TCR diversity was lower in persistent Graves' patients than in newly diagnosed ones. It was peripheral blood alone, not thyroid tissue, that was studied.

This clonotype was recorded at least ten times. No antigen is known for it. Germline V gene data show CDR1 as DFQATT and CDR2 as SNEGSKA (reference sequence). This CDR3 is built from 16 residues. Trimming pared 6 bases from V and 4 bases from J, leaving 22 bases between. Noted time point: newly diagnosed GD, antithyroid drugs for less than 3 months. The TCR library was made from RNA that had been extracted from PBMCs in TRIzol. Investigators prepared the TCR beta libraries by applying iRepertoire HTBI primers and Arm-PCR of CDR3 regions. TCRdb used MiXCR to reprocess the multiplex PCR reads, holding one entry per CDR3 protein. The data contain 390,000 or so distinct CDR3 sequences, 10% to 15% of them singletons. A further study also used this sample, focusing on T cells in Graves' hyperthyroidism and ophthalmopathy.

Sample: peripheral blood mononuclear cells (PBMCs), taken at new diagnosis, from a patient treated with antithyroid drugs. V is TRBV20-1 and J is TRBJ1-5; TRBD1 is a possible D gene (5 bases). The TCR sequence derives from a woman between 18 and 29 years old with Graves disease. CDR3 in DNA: TGCAGTGCCCTATGGGGGGGGACCGGATATAATCAGCCCCAGCATTTT. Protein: CSALWGGTGYNQPQHF.